The rows below give T cell receptor beta chains drawn from one sample of a study of molecular identifiers for immune sequencing clone quantification. TCRdb reprocessed the PCR reads via MiXCR and lists one record per CDR3 protein. The sample consists of 100,000 or so distinct CDR3 sequences, roughly 38% of them appearing once. The source material was naive CD8+ T cells from blood, with Jurkat cell RNA spiked in. The receptors shown here come from a human donor in good health. Some libraries in this study had Jurkat cell RNA spiked in. The CDR3 runs from the conserved cysteine through the conserved F or W. The D gene is left open where the match is weak. Not every row has a clone size; where given, it reads once, few, many or a size class.

few	TRBV27	NA	TRBJ2-7	TGTGCCAGCAGTTTAGCGGGATCGGCCTACGAGCAGTACTTC	CASSLAGSAYEQYF
many	TRBV28	TRBD1	TRBJ1-1	TGTGCCAGCAGTACGACAGGGGGAGCTTTCTTT	CASSTTGGAFF
many	TRBV9	TRBD1	TRBJ2-7	TGTGCCAGCAGCGACGGGACAGCCCAGGACGAGCAGTACTTC	CASSDGTAQDEQYF
NA	TRBV2	NA	TRBJ2-3	TGTGCCAGCAGTGGCGGGGACAGTGGGCGGAATACGCAGTATTTT	CASSGGDSGRNTQYF
many	TRBV9	NA	TRBJ1-2	TGTGCCAGCCCGGCTGAGGGCTACACCTTC	CASPAEGYTF
many	TRBV29-1	NA	TRBJ2-7	TGCAGCGTTGTCGGGGCGGAGGCCACTTCGACCTACGAGCAGTACTTC	CSVVGAEATSTYEQYF
few	TRBV28	NA	TRBJ2-7	TGTGCCAGCAGTTTATTCCCCAACACAGGGTTAAGGCAGTACTTC	CASSLFPNTGLRQYF
NA	TRBV23-1	NA	TRBJ2-2	TGCGCCAGCAGTCAAAGGGAGGGGCGGGACACCGGGGAGCTGTATTTT	CASSQREGRDTGELYF
NA	TRBV7-2	NA	TRBJ1-1	TGTGCCAGCAGCTTAATGCTTCCAAAGAGCACTGAAGCTTTCTTT	CASSLMLPKSTEAFF
many	TRBV7-2	NA	TRBJ2-1	TGTGCCAGCAGCCCTGTCGGCTCCTACAATGAGCAGTTCTTC	CASSPVGSYNEQFF
many	TRBV19	NA	TRBJ1-1	TGTGCCAGTAGTTTGGGCAGAGCCAACACTGAAGCTTTCTTT	CASSLGRANTEAFF
few	TRBV6-5	TRBD2	TRBJ2-1	TGTGCCAGCAGTTACAAAGCGGGAGGGTACAATGAGCAGTTCTTC	CASSYKAGGYNEQFF
NA	TRBV7-6	NA	TRBJ1-5	TGTGCCAGCAGCTCCACATCCTGGAGAGGCCAGCCCCAGCATTTT	CASSSTSWRGQPQHF
many	TRBV28	NA	TRBJ2-2	TGTGCCAGCAGTTTATCCTCCACCGGGGAGCTGTTTTTT	CASSLSSTGELFF
NA	TRBV19	TRBD1	TRBJ1-2	TGTGCCAGTAGTGCCCAGGGGACAGAAAACTATGGCTACACCTTC	CASSAQGTENYGYTF
NA	TRBV4-1	TRBD1	TRBJ2-7	TGCGCCAGCAGTCCGGGACAGCTCTACGAGCAGTACTTC	CASSPGQLYEQYF
NA	TRBV5-6	NA	TRBJ2-1	TGTGCCAGCAGCTTGGGTAGCGCACTGCCGTTCTTC	CASSLGSALPFF
few	TRBV19	NA	TRBJ2-2	TGTGCCAGTAGGCGGCCCTTAGCCGGGGAGCTGTTTTTT	CASRRPLAGELFF
NA	TRBV9	NA	TRBJ2-6	TGTGCCAGCAGCGTAGACTTCTCCGGGGCCACCGTCCTGACTTTC	CASSVDFSGATVLTF
many	TRBV28	TRBD1	TRBJ1-5	TGTGCCAGCAGCCCTGGGCAGGGGGTTAATCAGCCCCAGCATTTT	CASSPGQGVNQPQHF
medium-sized	TRBV28	NA	TRBJ1-5	TGTGCCAGCAGTTTTACCGGGAGGAGCAATCAGCCCCAGCATTTT	CASSFTGRSNQPQHF
many	TRBV29-1	NA	TRBJ2-2	TGCAGCGTTGTGTTAGGAAACACCGGGGAGCTGTTTTTT	CSVVLGNTGELFF
many	TRBV5-1	NA	TRBJ2-3	TGCGCCAGCAAGTACAGCACGAGGGGCACAGATACGCAGTATTTT	CASKYSTRGTDTQYF
many	TRBV11-2	TRBD2	TRBJ2-3	TGTGCCAGCAGACCTCCCCTAGCGGGAGGGCCAGATACGCAGTATTTT	CASRPPLAGGPDTQYF
few	TRBV5-6	TRBD1	TRBJ1-5	TGTGCCAGCAGCTCACCGGGACAGGGACAGCCCCAGCATTTT	CASSSPGQGQPQHF
once	TRBV13	NA	TRBJ2-7	TGTGCCAGCAGCTTAGGTCGCAACGAGCAGTACTTC	CASSLGRNEQYF
NA	TRBV7-9	NA	TRBJ2-7	TGTGCCAGCAGCCCACCGGGACACAACTACGAGCAGTACTTC	CASSPPGHNYEQYF
NA	TRBV5-6	NA	TRBJ2-1	TGTGCCAGCAGTCGGGCCGGGAGCTCCTACAATGAGCAGTTCTTC	CASSRAGSSYNEQFF
many	TRBV28	TRBD1	TRBJ1-4	TGTGCCAGCAGTTTACTCAGGGGGAGTGAAAAACTGTTTTTT	CASSLLRGSEKLFF
many	TRBV7-8	NA	TRBJ1-1	TGTGCCAGCAGCCTTACAGTGAACACTGAAGCTTTCTTT	CASSLTVNTEAFF
few	TRBV6-5	NA	TRBJ2-1	TGTGCCACCCGGCCGGCCCACCCTAATGAGCAGTTCTTC	CATRPAHPNEQFF
few	TRBV11-2	NA	TRBJ2-1	TGTGCCAGCAGCTTCTCTCAGGCGGAGCAGTTCTTC	CASSFSQAEQFF
NA	TRBV11-2	NA	TRBJ2-3	TGTGCCAGCAGCTACGCTGTTTGGACAGATACGCAGTATTTT	CASSYAVWTDTQYF
many	TRBV24-1	NA	TRBJ2-1	TGTGCCACCAGTGATTTTGGCGGGCGGAATGAGCAGTTCTTC	CATSDFGGRNEQFF
few	TRBV6-5	NA	TRBJ2-5	TGTGCCAGCAGAACGGCGGGATCTCTGACCGGGGAGACCCAGTACTTC	CASRTAGSLTGETQYF
NA	TRBV6-2/TRBV6-3	NA	TRBJ2-5	TGTGCCAGCAGTTACTCGCCGGGCCTACAAGAGACCCAGTACTTC	CASSYSPGLQETQYF
NA	TRBV5-6	NA	TRBJ1-4	TGTGCCAGCAGCTCAGGGATGGGGGGGGAAAAACTGTTTTTT	CASSSGMGGEKLFF
NA	TRBV5-5	NA	TRBJ2-7	TGTGCCAGCAGCCTAGGACAGCTTAGCTACGAGCAGTACTTC	CASSLGQLSYEQYF
many	TRBV7-9	NA	TRBJ2-7	TGTGCCAGCAGCCATACCTTCCCAGCGAACGGGTACTTC	CASSHTFPANGYF
few	TRBV5-6	TRBD2	TRBJ2-7	TGTGCCAGCAGCTTGATCCCAGGAAGACTAGCGGGAGCCTACGAGCAGTACTTC	CASSLIPGRLAGAYEQYF
NA	TRBV28	TRBD1	TRBJ2-1	TGTGCCTCGGGACAGGGGTACAATGAGCAGTTCTTC	CASGQGYNEQFF
NA	TRBV9	TRBD2	TRBJ2-1	TGTGCCAGCAGCGTAGGGACTAGCGTTAAAAATGAGCAGTTCTTC	CASSVGTSVKNEQFF
few	TRBV6-5	NA	TRBJ2-1	TGTGCCAGCGCGCTGAGGAATGAGCAGTTCTTC	CASALRNEQFF
NA	TRBV28	NA	TRBJ2-3	TGTGCCAGCAGTTTTGGGGCGGGACCGTTCACAGATACGCAGTATTTT	CASSFGAGPFTDTQYF
NA	TRBV2	NA	TRBJ1-2	TGTGCCAGCAGTGGCGAAGACTATGGCTACACCTTC	CASSGEDYGYTF
NA	TRBV2	NA	TRBJ1-5	TGTGCCCGCAGGGCTCCCCGGGGCAGCCAGCCCCAGCATTTT	CARRAPRGSQPQHF